One sample yielded the 7 T cell receptor beta chains listed below, sequenced in a study of blood T cell repertoires in COVID-19. Profiled with immunoSEQ multiplex PCR; TCRdb holds only in-frame clones, not every one. The data hold roughly 60,000 clones, with 55% to 80% observed a single time. Sequencing was carried out using peripheral blood. The receptors come from a woman in her seventies with COVID-19, enrolled during active disease.

V is TRBV4-1 and J is TRBJ1-2, with 8 positions matching TRBD1. Germline V CDR1 and CDR2: MGHRA, YSYEKL. The J segment lost 2 bases and the V segment lost 2 bases, leaving 4 bases of the junction unmatched. CDR3 length: 15 residues. The CDR3 nucleotides are TGCGCCAGCAGCCAACCCCGGACAGGGAACTATGGCTACACCTTC. Amino acid sequence: CASSQPRTGNYGYTF.

CDR3 amino acids: CASSYSTAGRTQDTQYF. CDR3 bases: TGTGCCAGCAGTTACTCGACGGCGGGGCGGACGCAAGATACGCAGTATTTT. V and J are TRBV6-2 or TRBV6-3 and TRBJ2-3, with a possible D match to TRBD2 (6 bases). This CDR3 comprises 17 residues. The V gene lost 0 bases and the J gene lost 5 bases, with 18 bases spanning the gap. Germline CDR1 is MNHEY and CDR2 is SVGEGT.

This chain joins TRBV18 and TRBJ1-1; tentatively, D is TRBD1 (6 bases). V lost 4 bases, J lost 1 base, and 10 bases lay in between. This CDR3 contains 14 residues. CDR1 and CDR2 (germline): KGHSH, LQKENI. CDR3 sequence: CASSREGGNTEAFF. CDR3 DNA sequence: TGTGCCAGCTCACGGGAGGGGGGGAACACTGAAGCTTTCTTT.

V and J are TRBV4-3 and TRBJ1-3; D gene uncertain. V shed 0 bases and J shed 0 bases, with 12 bases lying between them. The CDR3 contains 17 residues. Per the germline V gene, CDR1 is LGHNA and CDR2 is YSLEER. The CDR3 is CASSQEKVYLSGNTIYF. In nucleotides, the CDR3 is TGCGCCAGCAGCCAAGAAAAAGTCTACCTCTCTGGAAACACCATATATTTT.

The chain joins TRBV2 to TRBJ1-2; 9 positions agree with TRBD1. The CDR3 extends over 15 amino acids. CDR1 is SNHLY, CDR2 FYNNEI, per germline. Trimming cost V 5 bases and J 4 bases; bases outside gene matches: 8. This chain's CDR3 is CASSYPGQGAYGYTF. The CDR3 DNA reads TGTGCCAGCAGTTATCCGGGACAGGGTGCCTATGGCTACACCTTC.

In DNA, the CDR3 is TGTGCCAGCTCACCAGCCGGGACTACCGTTCGGGATACGCAGTATTTT. It encodes CASSPAGTTVRDTQYF. The V and J genes are TRBV18 and TRBJ2-3, with 7 positions matching TRBD2. From germline, CDR1 is KGHSH and CDR2 LQKENI. The CDR3 loop spans 16 amino acids. The trim removed 2 bases at V and 6 bases at J, leaving 11 bases unmatched.

The genes are TRBV23-1 and TRBJ2-1; possibly TRBD1 for D (6 bases). TRBV23-1 is reported as an ORF; its role is uncertain. This CDR3 spans 16 amino acids. V was pared by 2 bases and J by 0 bases, with 11 bases between. The CDR3 DNA is TGCGCCAGCAGTCAAGACGACAGGAGCTCCTACAATGAGCAGTTCTTC. This encodes CASSQDDRSSYNEQFF.